The rows below give T cell receptor beta chains drawn from one sample of a study of T cell responses to AZD1222 COVID-19 vaccine. The repertoire was sequenced with immunoSEQ multiplex PCR; TCRdb's copy has only in-frame clones and lacks some. Among fewer than 70,000 clones listed, 80% were seen once. Material: peripheral blood, obtained 28 days after the second AZD1222 dose. Source of these receptors: an adult who received the AZD1222 COVID-19 vaccine. The conserved cysteine and the conserved F or W are not part of the CDR3 here. D genes are given only for firm matches.

d_gene	v_gene	j_gene	CDR3aa
.	TRBV19	TRBJ2-1	ASSTRLDYNEQF
.	TRBV4-1	TRBJ1-1	ASSHQRGTQNTEAF
TRBD1	TRBV7-9	TRBJ2-3	ASTLSGTGEDTQY
TRBD1	TRBV2	TRBJ2-4	ASSPGTVIIAKNIQY
.	TRBV7-6	TRBJ1-2	ASSSLANNNYGYT
.	TRBV3-1/TRBV3-2	TRBJ1-5	ASSQDQPQH
.	TRBV9	TRBJ2-2	ASSVPGTAFSITGELF
TRBD2	TRBV2	TRBJ2-1	ASSPILAEVYNEQF
.	TRBV2	TRBJ2-1	ASRNHFAEQF
.	TRBV6-2/TRBV6-3	TRBJ1-3	ASSSGPGTIY
.	TRBV29-1	TRBJ2-1	SVGLGIPEQF
.	TRBV7-2	TRBJ1-6	ASSASQGNSPLH
TRBD1	TRBV30	TRBJ1-2	AWSVQGQGGLYGYT
TRBD1	TRBV6-5	TRBJ1-5	ASRLQGGSNQPQH
.	TRBV6-5	TRBJ2-7	ASSYGAGHGYEQY
.	TRBV28	TRBJ1-5	ASSSATGIPQH
.	TRBV19	TRBJ2-1	AISRWGDLSYNEQF
.	TRBV28	TRBJ1-5	ASSLGLASNQPQH
.	TRBV5-5	TRBJ1-2	ASSASGSTGYT
.	TRBV3-1/TRBV3-2	TRBJ2-7	ASSQDAGPLREQY
.	TRBV4-3	TRBJ1-5	ASSQVHGSNQPQH
.	TRBV9	TRBJ2-1	ASSRDRYNEQF
.	TRBV6-5	TRBJ2-7	ASSYSNGRGGYEQY
.	TRBV18	TRBJ2-7	ASSLPGQLYEQY
.	TRBV2	TRBJ1-6	ASSEEAGPPLH